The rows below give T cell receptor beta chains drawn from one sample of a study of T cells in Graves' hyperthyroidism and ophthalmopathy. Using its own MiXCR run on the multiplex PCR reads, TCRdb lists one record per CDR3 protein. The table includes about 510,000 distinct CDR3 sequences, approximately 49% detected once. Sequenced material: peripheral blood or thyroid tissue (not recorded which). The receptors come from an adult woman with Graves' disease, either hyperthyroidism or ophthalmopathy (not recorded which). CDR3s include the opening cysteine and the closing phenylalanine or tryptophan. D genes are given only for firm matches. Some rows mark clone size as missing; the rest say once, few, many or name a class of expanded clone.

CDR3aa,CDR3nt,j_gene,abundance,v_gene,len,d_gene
CASSNDRNTEAFF,TGTGCCAGCAGCAACGACAGGAACACTGAAGCTTTCTTT,TRBJ1-1,many,TRBV7-2,13,NA
CASRGGVHGYTF,TGTGCCAGCAGAGGAGGAGTTCATGGCTACACCTTC,TRBJ1-2,NA,TRBV12-3/TRBV12-4,12,NA
CASSLTSGTVEQFF,TGCGCCAGCAGCTTGACTAGCGGGACGGTTGAGCAGTTCTTC,TRBJ2-1,NA,TRBV5-1,14,TRBD2
CASSLSGRGPANTGELFF,TGTGCCAGCAGTTTATCGGGCAGGGGTCCCGCGAACACCGGGGAGCTGTTTTTT,TRBJ2-2,NA,TRBV7-2,18,NA
CASSVGQGPGQPQHF,TGTGCCAGCAGTGTCGGACAGGGCCCGGGACAGCCCCAGCATTTT,TRBJ1-5,few,TRBV6-1,15,TRBD1
CASRPGTPAEAFF,TGTGCCAGCAGACCCGGGACCCCGGCTGAAGCTTTCTTT,TRBJ1-1,NA,TRBV12-3/TRBV12-4,13,NA
CSAPPRTGPYEQYF,TGCAGTGCGCCTCCTCGGACAGGGCCCTACGAGCAGTACTTC,TRBJ2-7,many,TRBV20-1,14,TRBD1
CASSQGEFYEQYF,TGTGCCAGCAGCCAAGGGGAGTTCTACGAGCAGTACTTC,TRBJ2-7,NA,TRBV7-2,13,NA
CASSPDRGYGYTF,TGTGCCAGCAGCCCGGACAGGGGCTATGGCTACACCTTC,TRBJ1-2,many,TRBV7-8,13,TRBD1
CSKEMNTEAFF,TGCAGCAAAGAGATGAACACTGAAGCTTTCTTT,TRBJ1-1,once,TRBV29-1,11,NA
CASSMTPFGPQHF,TGTGCCAGTAGTATGACGCCTTTTGGGCCCCAGCATTTT,TRBJ1-5,NA,TRBV19,13,NA
CASSFTGRTGELFF,TGTGCCAGCAGCTTTACAGGGCGGACCGGGGAGCTGTTTTTT,TRBJ2-2,many,TRBV7-9,14,NA
CASSMRSMNTEAFF,TGTGCCAGTAGTATGCGGAGTATGAACACTGAAGCTTTCTTT,TRBJ1-1,many,TRBV19,14,NA
CASSLVASGEQYF,TGTGCCAGCAGCTTAGTAGCTAGCGGGGAGCAGTACTTC,TRBJ2-7,few,TRBV11-2,13,TRBD2
CASSSDSLYGYEQYF,TGTGCCAGCAGCTCAGACAGCCTCTATGGCTACGAGCAGTACTTC,TRBJ2-7,NA,TRBV7-9,15,NA
CASSLQGDETYEQYF,TGTGCCAGCAGCCTACAGGGGGATGAAACCTACGAGCAGTACTTC,TRBJ2-7,NA,TRBV7-2,15,TRBD1